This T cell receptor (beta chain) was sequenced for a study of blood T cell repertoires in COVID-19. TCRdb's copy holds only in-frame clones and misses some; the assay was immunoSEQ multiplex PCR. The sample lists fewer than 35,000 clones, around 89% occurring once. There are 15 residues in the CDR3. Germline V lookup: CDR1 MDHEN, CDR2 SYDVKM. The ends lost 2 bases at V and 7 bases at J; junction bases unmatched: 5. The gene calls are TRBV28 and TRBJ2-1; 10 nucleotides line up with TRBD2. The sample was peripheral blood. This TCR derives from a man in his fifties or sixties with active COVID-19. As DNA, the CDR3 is TGTGCCAGCAGTTTAGGACTAGCGGCCCCTAATGAGCAGTTCTTC. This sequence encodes CASSLGLAAPNEQFF.